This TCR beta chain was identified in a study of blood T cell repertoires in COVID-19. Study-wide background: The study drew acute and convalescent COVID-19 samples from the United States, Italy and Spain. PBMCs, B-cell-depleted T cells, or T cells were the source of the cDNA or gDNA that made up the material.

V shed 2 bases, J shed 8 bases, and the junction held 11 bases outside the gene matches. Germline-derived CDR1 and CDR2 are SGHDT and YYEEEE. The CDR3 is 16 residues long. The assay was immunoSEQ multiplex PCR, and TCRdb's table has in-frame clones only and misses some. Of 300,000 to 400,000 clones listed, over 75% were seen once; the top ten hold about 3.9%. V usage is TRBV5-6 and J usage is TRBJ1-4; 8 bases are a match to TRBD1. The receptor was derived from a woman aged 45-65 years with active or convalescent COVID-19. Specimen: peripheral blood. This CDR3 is CASSLLRTGSEEKLFF. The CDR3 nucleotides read TGTGCCAGCAGCTTACTTCGGACAGGGTCGGAAGAAAAACTGTTTTTT. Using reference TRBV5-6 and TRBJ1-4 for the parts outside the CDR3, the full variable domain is DAGVTQSPTHLIKTRGQQVTLRCSPKSGHDTVSWYQQALGQGPQFIFQYYEEEERQRGNFPDRFSGHQFPNYSSELNVNALLLGDSALYLCASSLLRTGSEEKLFFGSGTQLSVL.